This TCR beta chain was profiled in a study of blood T cell repertoires in COVID-19. The wider study: Material from acute and convalescent COVID-19 was sourced from the United States, Italy and Spain.

The CDR3 covers 16 residues. With 3 bases clipped from V and 8 bases from J, the junction kept 10 bases outside the gene matches. Germline assignment: CDR1 SGHTA and CDR2 FQGNSA. Original methodology: Reference gene primer amplification gave estimated nucleated cell counts. Repertoires were generated with immunoSEQ multiplex PCR, while TCRdb's copy carries only in-frame clones and drops some. That table gives V, J and clone size, and the DNA gave D and trimming. The table lists roughly 370,000 clones, 85% to 90% of them singletons. This TCR came from a woman aged 50 to 65 who had recovered from COVID-19. Specimen: PBMCs or T cells enriched from blood (not recorded which). V and J are TRBV7-2 and TRBJ2-2; 9 bases map to TRBD1. The CDR3 protein is CASSFQRPTGGGELFF. CDR3 coding DNA: TGTGCCAGCAGCTTTCAACGACCGACAGGGGGTGGGGAGCTGTTTTTT.